A selection of T cell receptor beta chains follows, all from one sample in a study of PD-1 blockade in mismatch repair-deficient tumors. Profiled with immunoSEQ multiplex PCR; TCRdb holds only in-frame clones, not every one. There are about 130,000 clones in the sample; 85% to 90% occur only once, and roughly 10% lies in the top ten. Specimen: peripheral blood, collected just under 74 weeks after starting pembrolizumab. The origin of the receptors is an adult with mismatch repair-deficient cancer. The CDR3 runs from the conserved cysteine through the conserved F or W. The order of the fields is J gene, clone size, V gene, CDR3 protein. Not all rows give a size; the values are once, few, many and, for expanded clones, a class.

TRBJ2-7 - TRBV9 CASSVGTGADEQYF
TRBJ2-7 - TRBV6-6 CASSPGEGVDEQYF
TRBJ1-1 - TRBV13 CASSSGNTEAFF
TRBJ2-7 once TRBV14 CASSQEREGLNEQYF
TRBJ2-1 - TRBV29-1 CSVEDRGGNEQFF
TRBJ2-7 few TRBV28 CASSPTGDAYEQYF
TRBJ2-7 - TRBV5-1 CASSLVTRSSYEQYF
TRBJ1-4 - TRBV4-3 CASSQDLQGNEKLFF
TRBJ1-3 - TRBV23-1 CASSQQGGNTIYF
TRBJ1-1 - TRBV10-2 CASSEGQGVHTEAFF
TRBJ2-3 once TRBV30 CAWSVPLADTQYF
TRBJ2-7 - TRBV5-8 CASPRARGPLGEQYF
TRBJ2-5 - TRBV28 CASANWVNEGETQYF
TRBJ2-7 - TRBV18 CASSPLPGLAKNEQYF
TRBJ2-1 - TRBV4-1 CASSQGTSGRAYNEQFF
TRBJ2-7 - TRBV5-6 CASSLWGVPEQYF
TRBJ2-2 - TRBV15 CATSRDREQGAGELFF
TRBJ2-3 - TRBV21-1 CASSKVGRKHTDTQYF
TRBJ2-7 once TRBV5-4 CASSYRGAYEQYF
TRBJ2-2 - TRBV27 CASSYNSGSGTGELFF
TRBJ1-2 - TRBV6-6 CASSYWDREAYGYTF
TRBJ2-3 - TRBV4-1 CASSQVLRSTDTQYF
TRBJ2-3 - TRBV5-1 CASSLEGTSTDTQYF
TRBJ2-7 once TRBV5-1 CASSLAQGNYEQYF
TRBJ2-5 - TRBV29-1 CSAYIETQYF
TRBJ2-5 - TRBV20-1 CSGEHQETQYF
TRBJ1-5 - TRBV28 CASIVQGGSNQPQHF
TRBJ1-3 - TRBV7-9 CASSEIRAVSGNTIYF
TRBJ2-3 - TRBV2 CASSAGLAGGTDTQYF
TRBJ2-6 - TRBV27 CASRSGANVLTF
TRBJ1-2 - TRBV5-6 CASGPIGGNYGYTF
TRBJ2-7 few TRBV19 CASSIGGVHSSEQYF
TRBJ1-2 - TRBV7-9 CASSFGGDRSLYGYTF
TRBJ2-1 - TRBV4-1 CASSQVDILAYNEQFF
TRBJ2-7 - TRBV13 CASSEETRDEQYF
TRBJ2-5 - TRBV27 CASILWTSGRTQETQYF
TRBJ2-1 few TRBV7-6 CASSLAEDNEQFF
TRBJ2-2 - TRBV7-2 CASSLKVGGGTGELFF
TRBJ2-7 - TRBV28 CASSSNEQYF
TRBJ2-3 once TRBV15 CATSRDSSGSVADTQYF
TRBJ1-5 - TRBV27 CASQNQGRGTAERSNQPQHF
TRBJ2-5 - TRBV19 CASSKGLAGETQYF
TRBJ1-5 - TRBV10-1 CASSESRGGIRGQPQHF
TRBJ2-5 - TRBV29-1 CSVVGPDLEETQYF
TRBJ2-7 - TRBV4-1 CASSQGETSYEQYF
TRBJ1-5 - TRBV2 CASATGNQPQHF
TRBJ1-2 few TRBV30 CAWEGRAGGYTF
TRBJ2-5 - TRBV6-5 CASSPGQGGTQYF
TRBJ2-1 once TRBV5-1 CASSLDLSGYNEQFF
TRBJ1-3 - TRBV29-1 CSAETGAGNTIYF
TRBJ2-3 - TRBV11-2 CASSGVVDTQYF
TRBJ1-3 - TRBV2 CATNRAGAGNTIYF
TRBJ2-7 - TRBV9 CASSVGVSGTYEQYF
TRBJ1-4 - TRBV19 CASSIRQGALYNEKLFF
TRBJ1-4 - TRBV11-2 CASSLTGGDGEKLFF
TRBJ2-7 - TRBV19 CASSARGTSITGEQYF
TRBJ1-4 - TRBV2 CASSRSSGTDEKLFF
TRBJ2-1 - TRBV4-1 CASSFTSGTGEQFF